A selection of T cell receptor beta chains follows, all from one sample in a study of cytomegalovirus exposure and HLA in healthy donors. Assay used: immunoSEQ multiplex PCR; TCRdb lists only in-frame clones, some missing. The table records around 130,000 clones, 81% of them present only once. The sample consisted of PBMCs. Receptor source: a woman aged 40 to 49 in good health and CMV-seronegative. The CDR3 runs from the conserved cysteine through the conserved F or W. A D gene is named only where the DNA matches it firmly. Clone size is shown for a subset of rows, as once, few, many or a class of expanded clone.

j_gene: TRBJ2-2
abundance: .
v_gene: TRBV9
d_gene: TRBD2
CDR3aa: CASSGGLTGTGELFF
CDR3nt: TGTGCCAGCAGCGGGGGACTAACCGGCACCGGGGAGCTGTTTTTT

j_gene: TRBJ1-2
abundance: .
v_gene: TRBV18
d_gene: TRBD1
CDR3aa: CASSPPKLTGLGGYTF
CDR3nt: TGTGCCAGCTCACCACCCAAACTGACAGGGTTGGGTGGCTACACCTTC

j_gene: TRBJ2-2
abundance: .
v_gene: TRBV4-1
d_gene: .
CDR3aa: CASSQASGYTGELFF
CDR3nt: TGCGCCAGCAGCCAAGCTTCCGGTTACACCGGGGAGCTGTTTTTT

j_gene: TRBJ1-2
abundance: .
v_gene: TRBV29-1
d_gene: TRBD1
CDR3aa: CSVEELRGGHGYTF
CDR3nt: TGCAGCGTTGAAGAGCTCCGAGGGGGCCATGGCTACACCTTC

j_gene: TRBJ1-1
abundance: .
v_gene: TRBV14
d_gene: .
CDR3aa: CASSESGKAFF
CDR3nt: TGTGCCAGCAGCGAATCAGGGAAAGCTTTCTTT

j_gene: TRBJ2-3
abundance: .
v_gene: TRBV7-6
d_gene: TRBD2
CDR3aa: CASSLGGGAGDTQYF
CDR3nt: TGTGCCAGCAGCTTAGGCGGGGGGGCCGGAGATACGCAGTATTTT

j_gene: TRBJ2-4
abundance: .
v_gene: TRBV5-1
d_gene: TRBD1
CDR3aa: CASRPNVDRLGIQYF
CDR3nt: TGCGCCAGCAGGCCGAATGTGGACAGGTTAGGAATTCAGTACTTC

j_gene: TRBJ2-1
abundance: .
v_gene: TRBV4-2
d_gene: TRBD1
CDR3aa: CASSLRGTGGSNEQFF
CDR3nt: TGTGCCAGCAGCCTCCGCGGGACAGGGGGATCCAACGAGCAGTTCTTC

j_gene: TRBJ2-4
abundance: .
v_gene: TRBV27
d_gene: .
CDR3aa: CASSSPGDLAKNIQYF
CDR3nt: TGTGCCAGCAGTTCCCCAGGGGATCTAGCCAAAAACATTCAGTACTTC

j_gene: TRBJ1-1
abundance: .
v_gene: TRBV6-1
d_gene: .
CDR3aa: CASSEGAPEAFF
CDR3nt: TGTGCCAGCAGTGAAGGGGCTCCCGAAGCTTTCTTT

j_gene: TRBJ1-2
abundance: .
v_gene: TRBV12-5
d_gene: TRBD1
CDR3aa: CASGLAPGQRRYGYTF
CDR3nt: TGTGCTAGTGGTTTGGCTCCGGGACAGCGTAGGTATGGCTACACCTTC

j_gene: TRBJ1-5
abundance: .
v_gene: TRBV28
d_gene: .
CDR3aa: CASSLFPEPQHF
CDR3nt: TGTGCCAGCAGTTTATTTCCGGAGCCCCAGCATTTT

j_gene: TRBJ1-1
abundance: few
v_gene: TRBV6-1
d_gene: .
CDR3aa: CASSVTVSGTEAFF
CDR3nt: TGTGCCAGCAGTGTTACGGTGAGTGGCACTGAAGCTTTCTTT

j_gene: TRBJ1-4
abundance: few
v_gene: TRBV9
d_gene: TRBD1
CDR3aa: CASSAGTGTEKLFF
CDR3nt: TGTGCCAGCAGTGCCGGGACAGGGACCGAAAAACTGTTTTTT

j_gene: TRBJ1-2
abundance: .
v_gene: TRBV5-4
d_gene: .
CDR3aa: CASSSGQPSPYGYTF
CDR3nt: TGTGCCAGCAGCTCCGGACAACCAAGCCCCTATGGCTACACCTTC

j_gene: TRBJ2-7
abundance: .
v_gene: TRBV27
d_gene: .
CDR3aa: CASSSPTGYPYEQYF
CDR3nt: TGTGCCAGCAGTTCACCCACCGGGTACCCCTACGAGCAGTACTTC

j_gene: TRBJ1-1
abundance: .
v_gene: TRBV6-1
d_gene: .
CDR3aa: CASSQGNTEAFF
CDR3nt: TGTGCCAGCAGCCAGGGGAACACTGAAGCTTTCTTT

j_gene: TRBJ1-5
abundance: .
v_gene: TRBV5-4
d_gene: .
CDR3aa: CASSGGMGQPQHF
CDR3nt: TGTGCCAGCAGCGGGGGGATGGGTCAGCCCCAGCATTTT

j_gene: TRBJ2-1
abundance: .
v_gene: TRBV28
d_gene: TRBD2
CDR3aa: CASSSPAGGIYNEQFF
CDR3nt: TGTGCCAGCAGTTCCCCTGCGGGAGGGATTTACAATGAGCAGTTCTTC

j_gene: TRBJ2-2
abundance: .
v_gene: TRBV10-3
d_gene: .
CDR3aa: CAISESTVTGELFF
CDR3nt: TGTGCCATCAGTGAGTCAACAGTCACCGGGGAGCTGTTTTTT

j_gene: TRBJ2-7
abundance: .
v_gene: TRBV12-5
d_gene: .
CDR3aa: CASGRGYEQYF
CDR3nt: TGTGCTAGTGGCAGGGGCTACGAGCAGTACTTC

j_gene: TRBJ2-7
abundance: once
v_gene: TRBV28
d_gene: TRBD1
CDR3aa: CARSQGNDEQYF
CDR3nt: TGTGCCAGGTCACAGGGGAATGACGAGCAGTACTTC

j_gene: TRBJ2-7
abundance: .
v_gene: TRBV28
d_gene: TRBD1
CDR3aa: CASSLRTGYEQYF
CDR3nt: TGTGCCAGCAGTTTAAGGACAGGTTACGAGCAGTACTTC

j_gene: TRBJ2-3
abundance: .
v_gene: TRBV4-1
d_gene: TRBD2
CDR3aa: CASSLGKLSGGLAGVRDTQYF
CDR3nt: TGCGCCAGCAGCCTAGGAAAACTGTCTGGCGGACTAGCGGGAGTTCGAGATACGCAGTATTTT

j_gene: TRBJ1-1
abundance: .
v_gene: TRBV6-6
d_gene: .
CDR3aa: CASSSTEEAFF
CDR3nt: TGTGCCAGCAGTTCGACAGAAGAAGCTTTCTTT

j_gene: TRBJ2-7
abundance: .
v_gene: TRBV6-1
d_gene: .
CDR3aa: CASSEMSDSPYEQYF
CDR3nt: TGTGCCAGCAGTGAAATGAGTGACAGCCCGTACGAGCAGTACTTC

j_gene: TRBJ1-3
abundance: .
v_gene: TRBV6-1
d_gene: .
CDR3aa: CASSEIHRVPNTIYF
CDR3nt: TGTGCCAGCAGTGAAATTCACAGGGTCCCAAACACCATATATTTT

j_gene: TRBJ2-1
abundance: .
v_gene: TRBV7-8
d_gene: TRBD2
CDR3aa: CASSFSPRLAGDSYNEQFF
CDR3nt: TGTGCCAGCAGCTTTTCTCCCAGACTAGCGGGGGATTCCTACAATGAGCAGTTCTTC

j_gene: TRBJ2-5
abundance: .
v_gene: TRBV10-3
d_gene: .
CDR3aa: CAISEAVNPTQETQYF
CDR3nt: TGTGCCATCAGTGAGGCCGTAAACCCAACTCAAGAGACCCAGTACTTC

j_gene: TRBJ2-5
abundance: once
v_gene: TRBV5-6
d_gene: .
CDR3aa: CASSSSLFQETQYF
CDR3nt: TGTGCCAGCAGCTCCTCCTTGTTTCAAGAGACCCAGTACTTC

j_gene: TRBJ2-1
abundance: once
v_gene: TRBV5-6
d_gene: .
CDR3aa: CASSLGITGTSYNEQFF
CDR3nt: TGTGCCAGCAGCTTGGGAATAACAGGGACCTCCTACAATGAGCAGTTCTTC

j_gene: TRBJ1-1
abundance: .
v_gene: TRBV18
d_gene: .
CDR3aa: CASSPTGRNTEAFF
CDR3nt: TGTGCCAGCTCACCAACGGGAAGGAACACTGAAGCTTTCTTT

j_gene: TRBJ1-5
abundance: .
v_gene: TRBV19
d_gene: .
CDR3aa: CASRPTAFNQPQHF
CDR3nt: TGTGCCAGTAGGCCAACAGCATTTAATCAGCCCCAGCATTTT

j_gene: TRBJ2-5
abundance: .
v_gene: TRBV18
d_gene: .
CDR3aa: CASSPTTVIKETQYF
CDR3nt: TGTGCCAGCTCACCAACGACAGTTATCAAAGAGACCCAGTACTTC

j_gene: TRBJ2-3
abundance: once
v_gene: TRBV19
d_gene: .
CDR3aa: CASSQSRVLTDTQYF
CDR3nt: TGTGCCAGTAGTCAAAGCAGGGTCCTAACAGATACGCAGTATTTT

j_gene: TRBJ2-7
abundance: .
v_gene: TRBV28
d_gene: .
CDR3aa: CASSFPGQSYEQYF
CDR3nt: TGTGCCAGCAGTTTCCCCGGACAGTCCTACGAGCAGTACTTC

j_gene: TRBJ1-4
abundance: .
v_gene: TRBV19
d_gene: .
CDR3aa: CASSSTGIVTNEKLFF
CDR3nt: TGTGCCAGTAGTTCTACAGGCATCGTGACTAATGAAAAACTGTTTTTT